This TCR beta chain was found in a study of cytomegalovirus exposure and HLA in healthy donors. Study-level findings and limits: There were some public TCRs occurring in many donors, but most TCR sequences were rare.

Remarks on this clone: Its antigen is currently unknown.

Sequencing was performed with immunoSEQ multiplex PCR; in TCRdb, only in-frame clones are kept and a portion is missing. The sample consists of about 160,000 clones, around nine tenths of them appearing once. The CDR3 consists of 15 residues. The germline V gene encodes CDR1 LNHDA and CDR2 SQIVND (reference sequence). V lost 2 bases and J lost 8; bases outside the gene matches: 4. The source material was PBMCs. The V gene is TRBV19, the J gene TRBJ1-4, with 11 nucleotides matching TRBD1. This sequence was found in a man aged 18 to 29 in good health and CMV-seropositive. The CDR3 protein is CASSISGTGGEKLFF. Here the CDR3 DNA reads TGTGCCAGTAGTATATCGGGGACAGGGGGGGAAAAACTGTTTTTT.